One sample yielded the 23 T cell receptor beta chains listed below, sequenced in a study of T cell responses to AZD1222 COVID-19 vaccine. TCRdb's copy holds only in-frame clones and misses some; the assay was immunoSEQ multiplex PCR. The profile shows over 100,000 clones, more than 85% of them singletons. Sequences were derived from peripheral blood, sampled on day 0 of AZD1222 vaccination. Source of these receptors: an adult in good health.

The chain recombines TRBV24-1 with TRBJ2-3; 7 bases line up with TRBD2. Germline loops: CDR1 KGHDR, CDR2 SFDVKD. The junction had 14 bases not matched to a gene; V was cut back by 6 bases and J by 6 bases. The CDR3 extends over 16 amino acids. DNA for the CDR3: TGTGCCACCAGTTCCCCGAGCGGGGCCACGGTGGATACGCAGTATTTT. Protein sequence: CATSSPSGATVDTQYF.

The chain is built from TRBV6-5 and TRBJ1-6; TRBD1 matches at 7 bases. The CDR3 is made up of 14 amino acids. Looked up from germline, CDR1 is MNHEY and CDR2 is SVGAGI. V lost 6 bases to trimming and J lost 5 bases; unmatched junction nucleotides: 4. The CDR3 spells CASREGTDNSPLHF. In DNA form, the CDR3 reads TGTGCCAGCAGGGAGGGGACAGATAATTCACCCCTCCACTTT.

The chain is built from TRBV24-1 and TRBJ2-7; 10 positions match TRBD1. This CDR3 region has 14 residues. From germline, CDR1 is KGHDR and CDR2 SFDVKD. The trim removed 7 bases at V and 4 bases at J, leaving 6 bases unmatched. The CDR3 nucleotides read TGTGCCACCAGCCAGACAGGGGGCTGGTACGAGCAGTACTTC. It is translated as CATSQTGGWYEQYF.

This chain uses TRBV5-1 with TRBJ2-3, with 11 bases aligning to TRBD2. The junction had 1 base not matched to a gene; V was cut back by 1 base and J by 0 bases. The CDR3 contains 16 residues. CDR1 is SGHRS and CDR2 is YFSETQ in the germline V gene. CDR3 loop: CASSLRLAGSTDTQYF. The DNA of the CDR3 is TGCGCCAGCAGCTTGCGACTAGCGGGGAGCACAGATACGCAGTATTTT.

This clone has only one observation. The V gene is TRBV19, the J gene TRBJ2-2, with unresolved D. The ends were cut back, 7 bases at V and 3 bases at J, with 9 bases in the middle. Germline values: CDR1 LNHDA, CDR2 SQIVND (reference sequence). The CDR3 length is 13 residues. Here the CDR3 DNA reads TGTGCCAGTATGCCGGGCTACACCGGGGAGCTGTTTTTT. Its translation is CASMPGYTGELFF.

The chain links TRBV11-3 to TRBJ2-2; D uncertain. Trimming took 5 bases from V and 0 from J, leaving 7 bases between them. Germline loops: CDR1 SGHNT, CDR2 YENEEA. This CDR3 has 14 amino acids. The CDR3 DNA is TGTGCCAGCAGCATGTTTACGAACACCGGGGAGCTGTTTTTT. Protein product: CASSMFTNTGELFF.

CDR3 in amino acids: CASSLARVAGVGEQFF. Written as DNA, the CDR3 is TGTGCCAGCAGCTTAGCGCGGGTAGCGGGAGTGGGAGAGCAGTTCTTC. The gene calls are TRBV7-8 and TRBJ2-1; 9 bases fit TRBD2. CDR1 SGHVS and CDR2 FQNEAQ come from the germline V gene. Trimming at V came to 0 bases and at J to 10 bases, leaving 10 bases not matched to a gene. The CDR3 is 16 amino acids.

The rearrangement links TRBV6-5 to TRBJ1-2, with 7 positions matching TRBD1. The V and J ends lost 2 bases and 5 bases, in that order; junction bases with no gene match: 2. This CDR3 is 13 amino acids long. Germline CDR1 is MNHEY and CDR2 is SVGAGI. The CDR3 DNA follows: TGTGCCAGCAGTTACCTGGGACAGTATGGCTACACCTTC. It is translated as CASSYLGQYGYTF.

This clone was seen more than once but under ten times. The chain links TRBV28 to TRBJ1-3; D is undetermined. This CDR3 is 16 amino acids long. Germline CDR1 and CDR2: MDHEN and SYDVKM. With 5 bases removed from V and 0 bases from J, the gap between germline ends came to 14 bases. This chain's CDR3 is CASSTRLPVSGNTIYF. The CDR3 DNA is TGTGCCAGCAGTACCCGTTTGCCGGTCTCTGGAAACACCATATATTTT.

DNA for the CDR3: TGCGCCAGCAGCTTACCCAGCAATGAAAAACTGTTTTTT. Translated: CASSLPSNEKLFF. The J gene is TRBJ1-4, the V gene TRBV5-1; D not certain. V lost 2 bases to trimming and J lost 5 bases, with 7 bases between them. The CDR3 length is 13 residues. Germline CDR1 reads SGHRS; CDR2 reads YFSETQ.

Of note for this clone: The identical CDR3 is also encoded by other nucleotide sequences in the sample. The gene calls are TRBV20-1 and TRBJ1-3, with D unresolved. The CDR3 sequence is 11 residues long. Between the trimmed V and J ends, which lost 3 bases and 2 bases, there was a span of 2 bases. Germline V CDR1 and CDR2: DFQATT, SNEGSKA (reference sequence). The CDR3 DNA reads TGCAGTGCTAGCACTGGAAACACCATATATTTT. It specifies CSASTGNTIYF.

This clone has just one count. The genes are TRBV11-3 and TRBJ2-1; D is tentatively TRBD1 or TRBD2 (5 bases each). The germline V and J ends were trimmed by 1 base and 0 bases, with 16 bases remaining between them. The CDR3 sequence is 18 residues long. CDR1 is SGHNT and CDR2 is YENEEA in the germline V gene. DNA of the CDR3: TGTGCCAGCAGCTTAGGGGCCCTGGGGGTGAGCTCCTACAATGAGCAGTTCTTC. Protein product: CASSLGALGVSSYNEQFF.

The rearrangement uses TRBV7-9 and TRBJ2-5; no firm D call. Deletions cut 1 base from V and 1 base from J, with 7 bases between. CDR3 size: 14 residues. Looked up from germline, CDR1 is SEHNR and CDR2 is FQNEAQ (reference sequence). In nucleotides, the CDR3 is TGTGCCAGCAGCTTAGACAGAGTCCAAGAGACCCAGTACTTC. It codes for CASSLDRVQETQYF. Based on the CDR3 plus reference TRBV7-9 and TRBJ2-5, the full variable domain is DTGVSQNPRHKITKRGQNVTFRCDPISEHNRLYWYRQTLGQGPEFLTYFQNEAQLEKSRLLSDRFSAERPKGSFSTLEIQRTEQGDSAMYLCASSLDRVQETQYFGPGTRLLVL.

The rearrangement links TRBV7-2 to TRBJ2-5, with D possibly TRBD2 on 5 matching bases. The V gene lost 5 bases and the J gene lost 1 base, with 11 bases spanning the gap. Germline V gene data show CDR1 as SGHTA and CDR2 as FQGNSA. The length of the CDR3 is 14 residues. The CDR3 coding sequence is TGTGCCAGCAGCCCTACTAGAAGCCAAGAGACCCAGTACTTC. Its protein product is CASSPTRSQETQYF.

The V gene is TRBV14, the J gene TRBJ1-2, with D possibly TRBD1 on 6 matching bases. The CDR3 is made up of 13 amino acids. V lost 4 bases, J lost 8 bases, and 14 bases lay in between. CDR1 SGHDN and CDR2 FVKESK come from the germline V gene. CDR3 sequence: CASSLGHREGYTF. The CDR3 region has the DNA TGTGCCAGCAGCCTGGGACACAGGGAGGGCTACACCTTC.

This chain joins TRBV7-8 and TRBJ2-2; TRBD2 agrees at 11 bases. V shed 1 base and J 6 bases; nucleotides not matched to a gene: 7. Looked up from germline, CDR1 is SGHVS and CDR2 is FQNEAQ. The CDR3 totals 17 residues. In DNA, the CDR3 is TGTGCCAGCAGCTTAGTTGGGACTAGCGGAGTGCCCGGGGAGCTGTTTTTT. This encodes CASSLVGTSGVPGELFF.

In DNA, the CDR3 is TGTGCCAGCAGTCCTGGGGAGGCCGGGGAGCTGTTTTTT. Amino acid sequence: CASSPGEAGELFF. The rearrangement joins TRBV2 to TRBJ2-2, with D perhaps TRBD2 (6 bases). V was shortened by 5 bases and J by 6 bases, with 10 bases between the two germline ends. Germline-derived CDR1 and CDR2 are SNHLY and FYNNEI. The CDR3 length is 13 residues.

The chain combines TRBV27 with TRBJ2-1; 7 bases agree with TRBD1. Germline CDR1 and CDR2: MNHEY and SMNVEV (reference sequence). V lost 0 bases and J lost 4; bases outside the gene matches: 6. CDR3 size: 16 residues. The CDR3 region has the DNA TGTGCCAGCAGTTTATCCAGGGGACAGATATACAATGAGCAGTTCTTC. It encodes CASSLSRGQIYNEQFF.

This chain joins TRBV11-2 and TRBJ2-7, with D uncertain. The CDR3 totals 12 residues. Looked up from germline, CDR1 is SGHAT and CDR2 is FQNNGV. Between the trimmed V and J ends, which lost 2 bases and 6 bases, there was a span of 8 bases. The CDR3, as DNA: TGTGCCAGCAGCTTACTGGGATCCGAGCAGTACTTC. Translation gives CASSLLGSEQYF.

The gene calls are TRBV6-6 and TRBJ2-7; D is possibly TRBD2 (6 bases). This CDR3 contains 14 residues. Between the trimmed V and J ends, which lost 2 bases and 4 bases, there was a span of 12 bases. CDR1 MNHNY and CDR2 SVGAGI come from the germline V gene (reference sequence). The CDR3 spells CASSYISGRYEQYF. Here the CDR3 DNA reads TGTGCCAGCAGTTACATTAGCGGAAGATACGAGCAGTACTTC.

DNA of the CDR3: TGTGCCAGCAGCCCCATGGAGCTGGGAAACACCATATATTTT. Its protein product is CASSPMELGNTIYF. The chain joins TRBV5-5 to TRBJ1-3; no reliable D call. V lost 4 bases and J lost 4, with 12 bases in between. The CDR3 is made up of 14 amino acids. Germline CDR1 SGHKS, CDR2 YYEKEE (reference sequence).

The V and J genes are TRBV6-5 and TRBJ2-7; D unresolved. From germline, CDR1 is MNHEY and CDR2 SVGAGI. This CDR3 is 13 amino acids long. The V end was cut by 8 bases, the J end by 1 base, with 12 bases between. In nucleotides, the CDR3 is TGTGCCAGCGACGCCGTGGTTTCCTACGAGCAGTACTTC. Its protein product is CASDAVVSYEQYF.

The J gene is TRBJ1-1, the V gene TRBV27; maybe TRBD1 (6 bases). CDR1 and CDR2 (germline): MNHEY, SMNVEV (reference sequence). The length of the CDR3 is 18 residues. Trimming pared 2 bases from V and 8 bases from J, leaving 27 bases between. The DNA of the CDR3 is TGTGCCAGCAGTTTACTCTCGGCAGGGAGGAGGGGGTTAACCGAAGCTTTCTTT. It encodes CASSLLSAGRRGLTEAFF.